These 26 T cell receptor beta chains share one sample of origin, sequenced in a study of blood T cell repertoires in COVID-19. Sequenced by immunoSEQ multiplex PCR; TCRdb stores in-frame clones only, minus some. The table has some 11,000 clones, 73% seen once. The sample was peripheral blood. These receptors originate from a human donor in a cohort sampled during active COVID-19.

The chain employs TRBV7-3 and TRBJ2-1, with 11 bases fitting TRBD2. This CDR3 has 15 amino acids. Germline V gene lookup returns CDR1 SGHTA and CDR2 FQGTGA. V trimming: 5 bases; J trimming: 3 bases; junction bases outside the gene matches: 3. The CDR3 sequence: CASSTGTSGYNEQFF. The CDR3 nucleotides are TGTGCCAGCAGCACCGGGACTAGCGGCTACAATGAGCAGTTCTTC.

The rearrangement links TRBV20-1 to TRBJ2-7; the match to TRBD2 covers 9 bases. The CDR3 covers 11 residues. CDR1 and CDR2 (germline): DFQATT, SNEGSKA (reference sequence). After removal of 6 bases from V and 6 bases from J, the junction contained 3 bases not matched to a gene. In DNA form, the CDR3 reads TGCAGTGCCATAGCGGGAGCCGAGCAGTACTTC. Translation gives CSAIAGAEQYF.

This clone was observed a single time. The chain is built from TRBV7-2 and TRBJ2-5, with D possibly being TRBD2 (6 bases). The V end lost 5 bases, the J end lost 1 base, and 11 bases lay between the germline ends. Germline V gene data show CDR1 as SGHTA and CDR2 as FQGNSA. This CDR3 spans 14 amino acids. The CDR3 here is CASSRSGRQETQYF. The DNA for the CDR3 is TGTGCCAGCAGCCGTAGCGGACGCCAAGAGACCCAGTACTTC.

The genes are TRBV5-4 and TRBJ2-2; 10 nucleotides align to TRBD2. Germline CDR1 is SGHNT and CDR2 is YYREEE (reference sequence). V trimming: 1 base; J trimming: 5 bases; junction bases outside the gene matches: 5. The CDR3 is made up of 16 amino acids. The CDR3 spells CASSLPGLAATGELFF. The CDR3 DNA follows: TGTGCCAGCAGCTTGCCTGGACTAGCGGCTACCGGGGAGCTGTTTTTT.

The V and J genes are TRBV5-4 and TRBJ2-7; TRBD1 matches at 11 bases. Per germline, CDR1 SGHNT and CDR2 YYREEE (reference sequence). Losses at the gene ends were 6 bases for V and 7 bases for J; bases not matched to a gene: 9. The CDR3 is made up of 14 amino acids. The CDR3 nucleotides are TGTGCCAGCAACCCCGGGACAGGGGGTCGGGAGCAGTACTTC. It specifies CASNPGTGGREQYF.

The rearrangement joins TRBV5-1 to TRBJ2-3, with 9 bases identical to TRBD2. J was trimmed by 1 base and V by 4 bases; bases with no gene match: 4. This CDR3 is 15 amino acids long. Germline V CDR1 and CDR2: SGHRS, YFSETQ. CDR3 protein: CASSDLAGGTDTQYF. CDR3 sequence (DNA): TGCGCCAGCAGCGATTTAGCGGGGGGCACAGATACGCAGTATTTT.

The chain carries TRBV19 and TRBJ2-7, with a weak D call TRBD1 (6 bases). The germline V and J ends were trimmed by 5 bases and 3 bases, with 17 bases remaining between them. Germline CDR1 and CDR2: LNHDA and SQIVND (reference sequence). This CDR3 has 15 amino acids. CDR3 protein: CASSPHDRSLYEQYF. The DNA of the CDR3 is TGTGCCAGTAGTCCTCACGACAGGTCCCTCTACGAGCAGTACTTC.

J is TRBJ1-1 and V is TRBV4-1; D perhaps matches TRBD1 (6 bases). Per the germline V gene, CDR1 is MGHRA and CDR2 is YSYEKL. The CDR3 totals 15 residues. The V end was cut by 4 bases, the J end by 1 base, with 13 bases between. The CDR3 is CASSPRDIKNTEAFF. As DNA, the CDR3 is TGCGCCAGCAGCCCCCGGGACATCAAGAACACTGAAGCTTTCTTT.

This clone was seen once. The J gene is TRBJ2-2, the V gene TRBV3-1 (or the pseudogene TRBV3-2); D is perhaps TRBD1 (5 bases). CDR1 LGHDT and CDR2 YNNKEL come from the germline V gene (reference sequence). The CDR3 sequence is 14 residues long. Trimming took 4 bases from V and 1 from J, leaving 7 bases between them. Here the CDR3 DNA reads TGTGCCAGCAGCCCTGACAGGAACACCGGGGAGCTGTTTTTT. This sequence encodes CASSPDRNTGELFF.

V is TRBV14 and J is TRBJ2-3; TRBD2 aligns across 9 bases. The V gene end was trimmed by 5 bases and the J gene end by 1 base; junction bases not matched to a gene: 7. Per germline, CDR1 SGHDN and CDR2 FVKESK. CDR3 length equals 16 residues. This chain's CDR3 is CASSLRAGGGTDTQYF. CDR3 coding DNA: TGTGCCAGCAGCTTACGAGCGGGAGGCGGCACAGATACGCAGTATTTT.

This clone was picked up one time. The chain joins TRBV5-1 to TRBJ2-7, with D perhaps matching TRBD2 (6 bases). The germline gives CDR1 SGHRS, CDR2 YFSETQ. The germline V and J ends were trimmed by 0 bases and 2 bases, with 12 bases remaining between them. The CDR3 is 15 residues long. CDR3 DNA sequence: TGCGCCAGCAGCTTGGGAGGGACTGGGACCTACGAGCAGTACTTC. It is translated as CASSLGGTGTYEQYF. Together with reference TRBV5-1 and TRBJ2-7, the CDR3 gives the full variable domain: KAGVTQTPRYLIKTRGQQVTLSCSPISGHRSVSWYQQTPGQGLQFLFEYFSETQRNKGNFPGRFSGRQFSNSRSEMNVSTLELGDSALYLCASSLGGTGTYEQYFGPGTRLTVT.

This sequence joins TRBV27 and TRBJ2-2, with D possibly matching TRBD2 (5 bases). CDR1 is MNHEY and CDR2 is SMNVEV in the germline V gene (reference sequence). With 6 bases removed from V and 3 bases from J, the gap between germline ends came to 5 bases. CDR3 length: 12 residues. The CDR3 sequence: CASRRDTGELFF. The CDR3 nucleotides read TGTGCCAGCAGGAGGGACACCGGGGAGCTGTTTTTT.

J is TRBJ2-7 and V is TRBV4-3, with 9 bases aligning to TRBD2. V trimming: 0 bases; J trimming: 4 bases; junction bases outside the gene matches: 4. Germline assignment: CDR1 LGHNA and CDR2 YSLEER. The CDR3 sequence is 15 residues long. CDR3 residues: CASSQEFTSGYEQYF. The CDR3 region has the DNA TGCGCCAGCAGCCAAGAATTCACTAGCGGGTACGAGCAGTACTTC.

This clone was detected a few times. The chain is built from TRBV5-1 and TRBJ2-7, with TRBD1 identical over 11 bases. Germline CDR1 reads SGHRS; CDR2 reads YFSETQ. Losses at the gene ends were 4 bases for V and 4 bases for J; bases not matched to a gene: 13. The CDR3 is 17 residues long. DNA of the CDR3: TGCGCCAGCAGCAAGAACTTTCGAGGACAGGGGGCGTACGAGCAGTACTTC. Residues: CASSKNFRGQGAYEQYF.

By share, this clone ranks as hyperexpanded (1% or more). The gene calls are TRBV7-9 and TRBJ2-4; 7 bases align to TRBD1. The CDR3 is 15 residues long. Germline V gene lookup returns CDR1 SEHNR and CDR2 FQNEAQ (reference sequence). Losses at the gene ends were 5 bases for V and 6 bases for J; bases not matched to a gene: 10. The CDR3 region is CASSLTGLSLNIQYF. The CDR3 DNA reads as TGTGCCAGCAGCCTGACAGGGCTATCGTTAAACATTCAGTACTTC.

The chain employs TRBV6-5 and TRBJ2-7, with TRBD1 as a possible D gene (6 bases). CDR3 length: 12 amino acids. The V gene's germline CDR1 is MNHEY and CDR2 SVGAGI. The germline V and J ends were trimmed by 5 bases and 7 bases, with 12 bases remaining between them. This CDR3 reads CASSNQGWEQYF. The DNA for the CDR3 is TGTGCCAGCAGTAACCAGGGGTGGGAGCAGTACTTC.

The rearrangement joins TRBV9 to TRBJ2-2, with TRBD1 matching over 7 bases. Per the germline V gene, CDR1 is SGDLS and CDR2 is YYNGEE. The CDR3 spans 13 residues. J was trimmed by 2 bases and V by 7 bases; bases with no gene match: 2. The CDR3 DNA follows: TGTGCCAGCGGACAGGCTAACACCGGGGAGCTGTTTTTT. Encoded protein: CASGQANTGELFF.

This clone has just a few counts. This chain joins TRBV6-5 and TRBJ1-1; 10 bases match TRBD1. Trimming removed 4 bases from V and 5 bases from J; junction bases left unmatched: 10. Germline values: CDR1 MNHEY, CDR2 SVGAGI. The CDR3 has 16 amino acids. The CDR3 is CASSFVGTGVGTEAFF. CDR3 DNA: TGTGCCAGCAGTTTCGTCGGGACAGGGGTGGGTACTGAAGCTTTCTTT.

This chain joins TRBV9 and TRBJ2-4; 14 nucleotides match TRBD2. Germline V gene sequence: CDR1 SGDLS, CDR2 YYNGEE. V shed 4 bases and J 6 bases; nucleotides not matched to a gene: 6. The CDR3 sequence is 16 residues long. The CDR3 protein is CASSQTSGGARNIQYF. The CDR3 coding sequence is TGTGCCAGCAGCCAGACTAGCGGGGGGGCAAGAAACATTCAGTACTTC.

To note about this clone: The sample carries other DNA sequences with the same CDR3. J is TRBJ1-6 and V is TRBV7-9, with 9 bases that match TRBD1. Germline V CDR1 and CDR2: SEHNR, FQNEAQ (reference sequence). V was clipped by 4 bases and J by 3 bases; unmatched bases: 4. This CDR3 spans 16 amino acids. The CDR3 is CASSSGQGFYNSPLHF. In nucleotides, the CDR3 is TGTGCCAGCAGCTCGGGACAGGGTTTCTATAATTCACCCCTCCACTTT.

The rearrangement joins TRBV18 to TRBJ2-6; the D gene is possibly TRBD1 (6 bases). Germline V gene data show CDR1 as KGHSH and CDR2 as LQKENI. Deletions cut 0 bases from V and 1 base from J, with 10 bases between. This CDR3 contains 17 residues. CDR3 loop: CASSPPDQGSGANVLTF. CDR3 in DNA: TGTGCCAGCTCACCACCAGATCAGGGGTCTGGGGCCAACGTCCTGACTTTC. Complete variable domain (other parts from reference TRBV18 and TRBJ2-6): NAGVMQNPRHLVRRRGQEARLRCSPMKGHSHVYWYRQLPEEGLKFMVYLQKENIIDESGMPKERFSAEFPKEGPSILRIQQVVRGDSAAYFCASSPPDQGSGANVLTFGAGSRLTVL.

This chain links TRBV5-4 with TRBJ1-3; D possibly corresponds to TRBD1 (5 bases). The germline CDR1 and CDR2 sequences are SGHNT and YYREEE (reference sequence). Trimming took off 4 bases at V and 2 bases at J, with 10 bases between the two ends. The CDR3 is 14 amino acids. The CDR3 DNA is TGTGCCAGCAGCATCGACAGAACTGGAAACACCATATATTTT. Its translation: CASSIDRTGNTIYF.

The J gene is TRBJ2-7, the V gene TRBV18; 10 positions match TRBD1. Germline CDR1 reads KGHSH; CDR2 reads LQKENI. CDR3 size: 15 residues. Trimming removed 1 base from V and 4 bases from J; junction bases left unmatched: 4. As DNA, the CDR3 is TGTGCCAGCTCACCACACGGACAGGGGGTTTACGAGCAGTACTTC. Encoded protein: CASSPHGQGVYEQYF.

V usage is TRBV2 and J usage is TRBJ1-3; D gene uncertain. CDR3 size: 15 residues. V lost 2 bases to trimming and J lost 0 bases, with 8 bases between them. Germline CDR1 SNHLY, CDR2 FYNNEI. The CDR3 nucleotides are TGTGCCAGCAGTGAAAGCCGAAACTCTGGAAACACCATATATTTT. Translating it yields CASSESRNSGNTIYF.

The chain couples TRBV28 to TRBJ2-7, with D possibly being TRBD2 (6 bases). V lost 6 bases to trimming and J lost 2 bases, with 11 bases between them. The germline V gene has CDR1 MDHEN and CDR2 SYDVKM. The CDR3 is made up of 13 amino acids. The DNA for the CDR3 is TGTGCCAGCAGCCTCGGGGGTACCTACGAGCAGTACTTC. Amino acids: CASSLGGTYEQYF.

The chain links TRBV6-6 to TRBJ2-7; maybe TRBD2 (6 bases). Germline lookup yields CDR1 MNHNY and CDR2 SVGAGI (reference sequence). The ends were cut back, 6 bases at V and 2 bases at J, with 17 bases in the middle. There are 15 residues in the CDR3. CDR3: CASSPTLGLPYEQYF. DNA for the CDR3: TGTGCCAGCAGCCCTACCTTGGGACTTCCCTACGAGCAGTACTTC.